Below are 25 T cell receptor beta chains sequenced from a single sample in a study of blood T cells in healthy people across ages. The authors ran a second PCR of roughly 6 to 11 cycles using a sample-barcoded 5' primer and a J-beta primer mix. TCRdb processed the 5' RACE reads anew with MiXCR; each CDR3 protein has one entry. The sample contains some 710,000 distinct CDR3 sequences, 35% to 60% of which appear only once. Input material: blood. Receptors were obtained from an elderly man in good health.

The V gene is TRBV12-3 or TRBV12-4, the J gene TRBJ2-3; 10 nucleotides match TRBD2. This CDR3 comprises 15 residues. Trimming at V came to 7 bases and at J to 5 bases, leaving 9 bases not matched to a gene. The CDR3 DNA follows: TGTGCCAGCACCCAAGCGGGAGGGCCCGTAGATACGCAGTATTTT. Protein: CASTQAGGPVDTQYF.

This clonotype was seen a few times. The chain is built from TRBV6-6 and TRBJ2-7; 9 positions agree with TRBD1. Germline lookup yields CDR1 MNHNY and CDR2 SVGAGI (reference sequence). The V and J ends lost 7 bases and 3 bases, in that order; junction bases with no gene match: 10. This CDR3 region has 15 residues. In DNA form, the CDR3 reads TGTGCCAGCATGGCCCCCGGGACAGGGAACTACGAGCAGTACTTC. Translating gives CASMAPGTGNYEQYF.

This clonotype was picked up a small number of times. CDR3 sequence reads: CSARVESSGTSYEQYF. The DNA for the CDR3 is TGCAGTGCTAGAGTGGAGTCTAGCGGGACCTCATACGAGCAGTACTTC. The V gene is TRBV20-1, the J gene TRBJ2-7; 9 bases agree with TRBD2. Germline V gene lookup returns CDR1 DFQATT and CDR2 SNEGSKA (reference sequence). Trimming removed 1 base from V and 4 bases from J; junction bases left unmatched: 11. The CDR3 totals 16 residues.

The chain links TRBV6-2 or TRBV6-3 to TRBJ2-1; D is possibly TRBD2 (5 bases). From germline, CDR1 is MNHEY and CDR2 SVGEGT. With 8 bases removed from V and 6 bases from J, the gap between germline ends came to 11 bases. The CDR3 sequence is 12 residues long. DNA of the CDR3: TGTGCCAGCGGGTCCGGGGTCAATGAGCAGTTCTTC. It codes for CASGSGVNEQFF.

This clonotype was found a few times. The J gene is TRBJ2-3, the V gene TRBV10-3; the D gene is possibly TRBD2 (5 bases). The CDR3 is 14 residues long. The ends were cut back, 3 bases at V and 1 base at J, with 8 bases in the middle. Germline lookup yields CDR1 ENHRY and CDR2 SYGVKD. This chain's CDR3 is CAISDPRGTDTQYF. In DNA, the CDR3 is TGTGCCATCAGTGATCCGAGGGGCACAGATACGCAGTATTTT.

The table lists this clonotype with many counts. V is TRBV7-2 and J is TRBJ2-7; D may match TRBD1 or TRBD2 (6 bases each). V was cut by 5 bases and J by 5 bases, with 19 bases left in between. From germline, CDR1 is SGHTA and CDR2 FQGNSA. The CDR3 covers 15 residues. In DNA form, the CDR3 reads TGTGCCAGCAGCCCAGGACTACAACAGGGAAACGAGCAGTACTTC. This gives the protein CASSPGLQQGNEQYF. The full variable domain, rest sourced from reference TRBV7-2 and TRBJ2-7, is GAGVSQSPSNKVTEKGKDVELRCDPISGHTALYWYRQSLGQGLEFLIYFQGNSAPDKSGLPSDRFSAERTGGSVSTLTIQRTQQEDSAVYLCASSPGLQQGNEQYFGPGTRLTVT.

This clonotype was counted many times. The rearrangement links TRBV7-2 to TRBJ2-7; 7 bases fit TRBD2. The CDR3 has 13 amino acids. CDR1 and CDR2 (germline): SGHTA, FQGNSA. Trimming cost V 3 bases and J 5 bases; bases outside gene matches: 4. The CDR3: CASSFTSADEQYF. The CDR3, as DNA: TGTGCCAGCAGCTTTACTAGCGCCGACGAGCAGTACTTC.

Worth noting for this clonotype: The junction differs from germline at one of its ends, possibly a read error. This chain links TRBV7-2 with TRBJ2-1; 12 bases are a match to TRBD2. This CDR3 region has 17 residues. From germline, CDR1 is SGHTA and CDR2 FQGNSA. CDR3 amino acids: CASSLDRTSGAYNGQFF. In DNA, the CDR3 is TGTGCCAGCAGCTTAGACCGGACTAGCGGGGCCTACAATGGGCAGTTCTTC.

Turning to this clonotype: At one of its ends the junction is not consistent with the germline gene, which may arise from a read error. The V and J genes are TRBV15 and TRBJ2-7; no definite D call. Germline CDR1 LNHNV, CDR2 YYDKDF (reference sequence). This CDR3 contains 13 residues. CDR3 protein: CATSRDVTYELYF. The CDR3 DNA is TGTGCCACCAGCAGAGATGTGACCTACGAGCTGTACTTC. The complete variable domain, with remaining parts taken from reference TRBV15 and TRBJ2-7, reads DAMVIQNPRYQVTQFGKPVTLSCSQTLNHNVMYWYQQKSSQAPKLLFHYYDKDFNNEADTPDNFQSRRPNTSFCFLDIRSPGLGDTAMYLCATSRDVTYELYFGPGTRLTVT.

This clonotype was observed a few times. Written as DNA, the CDR3 is TGCAGTGCTAGTGTGCCCGGGGGCCTCTATGGCTACACCTTC. Translated: CSASVPGGLYGYTF. V is TRBV20-1 and J is TRBJ1-2; tentative D call: TRBD1 (6 bases). The length of the CDR3 is 14 residues. The germline V gene has CDR1 DFQATT and CDR2 SNEGSKA (reference sequence). V was shortened by 3 bases and J by 4 bases, with 15 bases between the two germline ends.

About this clonotype itself: This sequence may be a read error, since a much larger clone differs from it by one base. This chain uses TRBV11-3 with TRBJ1-6; TRBD1 is a possible D gene (5 bases). The germline CDR1 and CDR2 sequences are SGHNT and YENEEA. CDR3 size: 15 residues. As DNA, the CDR3 is TGTGCCAGCAGCGCCTCGACTAGGAGGGGATCACCCCCCCACTTT. Translating it yields CASSASTRRGSPPHF.

V is TRBV5-1 and J is TRBJ2-7; 8 bases are a match to TRBD1. The length of the CDR3 is 15 residues. Per the germline V gene, CDR1 is SGHRS and CDR2 is YFSETQ. The V gene end was trimmed by 4 bases and the J gene end by 4 bases; junction bases not matched to a gene: 10. CDR3 amino acids: CASSAGQGRGYEQYF. Here the CDR3 DNA reads TGCGCCAGCAGCGCCGGACAGGGACGTGGGTACGAGCAGTACTTC.

In its sample, this clonotype was seen a few times. Just one base apart from a much larger clone, this may be a read error. The chain recombines TRBV12-3 or TRBV12-4 with TRBJ2-5; D is undetermined. CDR3 length equals 15 residues. The germline V and J ends were trimmed by 3 bases and 11 bases, with 22 bases remaining between them. This CDR3 is CASSFWQLAYNEQYF. CDR3 DNA sequence: TGTGCCAGCAGTTTTTGGCAGCTCGCCTACAATGAGCAGTACTTC.

The chain is built from TRBV12-3 or TRBV12-4 and TRBJ2-7, with D possibly TRBD1 on 5 matching bases. V shed 6 bases and J shed 5 bases, with 11 bases lying between them. The CDR3 extends over 12 amino acids. The CDR3 sequence is CASSPRAHEQYF. As DNA, the CDR3 is TGTGCCAGCAGCCCCAGGGCTCACGAGCAGTACTTC.

This clonotype was found many times. The chain uses TRBV29-1 and TRBJ2-1; D is unresolved. This CDR3 is built from 12 residues. Trimming took 7 bases from V and 5 from J, leaving 12 bases between them. CDR1 and CDR2 from the germline V gene are SQVTM and ANQGSEA. CDR3 coding DNA: TGCAGCGCAACGACGTCAAACAATGAGCAGTTCTTC. Its protein is CSATTSNNEQFF.

This clonotype was counted between two and nine times. The chain is built from TRBV4-3 and TRBJ2-1, with TRBD2 matching 7 bases. The germline CDR1 and CDR2 sequences are LGHNA and YSLEER. V shed 1 base and J 13 bases; nucleotides not matched to a gene: 10. The CDR3 has 14 amino acids. This CDR3 is CASSQVGRAGAQFF. For the CDR3, the DNA is TGCGCCAGCAGCCAAGTTGGTAGGGCGGGAGCCCAGTTCTTC.

The V and J genes are TRBV12-3 or TRBV12-4 and TRBJ2-3; tentative D call: TRBD2 (7 bases). This CDR3 comprises 17 residues. V was cut by 3 bases and J by 5 bases, with 21 bases left in between. The CDR3 here is CASSFRGARRLGDTQYF. The CDR3 DNA follows: TGTGCCAGCAGTTTTCGGGGGGCCAGAAGGTTGGGAGATACGCAGTATTTT.

This clonotype was seen only a few times. The rearrangement uses TRBV7-2 and TRBJ2-7, with 9 bases fitting TRBD2. Trimming cost V 5 bases and J 0 bases; bases outside gene matches: 5. The germline V gene has CDR1 SGHTA and CDR2 FQGNSA. The CDR3 spans 15 residues. The CDR3: CASSTRLAVSYEQYF. For the CDR3, the DNA is TGTGCCAGCAGCACAAGACTAGCGGTCTCCTACGAGCAGTACTTC.

This clonotype was seen only a few times. The rearrangement joins TRBV12-3 or TRBV12-4 to TRBJ2-3; tentative D call: TRBD2 (5 bases). The CDR3 spans 16 residues. Trimming shortened V by 3 bases and J by 4 bases, and 17 bases separated the two germline ends. The DNA of the CDR3 is TGTGCCAGCAGTTTGGCTAGCATTCAAGGCGCAGATACGCAGTATTTT. This gives the protein CASSLASIQGADTQYF.

J is TRBJ2-3 and V is TRBV9; D is perhaps TRBD2 (6 bases). The CDR3 length is 16 residues. The ends were cut back, 3 bases at V and 2 bases at J, with 16 bases in the middle. The germline gives CDR1 SGDLS, CDR2 YYNGEE. The CDR3 region has the DNA TGTGCCAGCAGCGGAGACCCACGGGAGTCCACAGATACGCAGTATTTT. Its protein is CASSGDPRESTDTQYF.

The V and J genes are TRBV5-5 and TRBJ2-7; no firm D call. From germline, CDR1 is SGHKS and CDR2 YYEKEE (reference sequence). Trimming removed 1 base from V and 1 base from J, with 12 bases in between. This CDR3 region has 15 residues. The CDR3: CASSLIIISSYEQYF. CDR3 bases: TGTGCCAGCAGCTTGATTATTATCTCATCCTACGAGCAGTACTTC.

The CDR3: CASSWGLAGLYNEQFF. The CDR3 DNA reads TGTGCCAGCAGCTGGGGACTAGCGGGGCTCTACAATGAGCAGTTCTTC. The chain joins TRBV5-6 to TRBJ2-1; 13 bases map to TRBD2. The CDR3 consists of 16 residues. CDR1 is SGHDT and CDR2 is YYEEEE in the germline V gene. Germline trimming cut 3 bases from V and 3 bases from J; bases unmatched to any gene: 3.

In its sample, this clonotype was seen a few times. This sequence joins TRBV12-3 or TRBV12-4 and TRBJ1-2; unclear D gene. The CDR3 consists of 15 residues. V was shortened by 4 bases and J by 1 base, with 13 bases between the two germline ends. The CDR3, as DNA: TGTGCCAGCAGTTCCGGGTGGAGTTATAACTATGGCTACACCTTC. Encoded protein: CASSSGWSYNYGYTF.

This clonotype has ten or more counts. V is TRBV7-9 and J is TRBJ2-1, with 9 bases matching TRBD1. Germline values: CDR1 SEHNR, CDR2 FQNEAQ (reference sequence). The J segment lost 4 bases and the V segment lost 5 bases, leaving 12 bases of the junction unmatched. This CDR3 comprises 17 residues. The CDR3: CASSQRAGQGRYNEQFF. The CDR3 DNA is TGTGCCAGCAGCCAACGAGCGGGACAGGGACGTTACAATGAGCAGTTCTTC. The entire variable domain, with the rest obtained from reference TRBV7-9 and TRBJ2-1, is as follows: DTGVSQNPRHKITKRGQNVTFRCDPISEHNRLYWYRQTLGQGPEFLTYFQNEAQLEKSRLLSDRFSAERPKGSFSTLEIQRTEQGDSAMYLCASSQRAGQGRYNEQFFGPGTRLTVL.

The V and J genes are TRBV7-9 and TRBJ2-7, with 7 bases identical to TRBD1. The ends lost 5 bases at V and 4 bases at J; junction bases unmatched: 14. CDR1 and CDR2 from the germline V gene are SEHNR and FQNEAQ (reference sequence). The CDR3 has 16 amino acids. This CDR3 reads CASSIMRGQRSYEQYF. Here the CDR3 DNA reads TGTGCCAGCAGCATTATGAGGGGACAGCGATCGTACGAGCAGTACTTC.